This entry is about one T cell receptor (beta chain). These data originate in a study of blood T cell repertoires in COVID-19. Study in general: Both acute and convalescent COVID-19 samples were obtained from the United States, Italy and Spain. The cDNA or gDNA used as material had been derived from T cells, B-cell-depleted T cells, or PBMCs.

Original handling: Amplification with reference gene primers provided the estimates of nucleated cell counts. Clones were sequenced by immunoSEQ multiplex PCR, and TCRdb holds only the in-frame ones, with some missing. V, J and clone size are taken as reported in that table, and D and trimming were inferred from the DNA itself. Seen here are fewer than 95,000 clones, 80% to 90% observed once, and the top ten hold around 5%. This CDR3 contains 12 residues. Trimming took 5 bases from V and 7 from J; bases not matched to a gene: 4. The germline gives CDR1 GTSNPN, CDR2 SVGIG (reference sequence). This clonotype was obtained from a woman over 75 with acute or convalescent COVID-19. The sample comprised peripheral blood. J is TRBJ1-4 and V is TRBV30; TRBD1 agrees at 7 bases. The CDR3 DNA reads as TGTGCCTGGTCCTACAGGGGTGAAAAACTGTTTTTT. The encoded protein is CAWSYRGEKLFF.